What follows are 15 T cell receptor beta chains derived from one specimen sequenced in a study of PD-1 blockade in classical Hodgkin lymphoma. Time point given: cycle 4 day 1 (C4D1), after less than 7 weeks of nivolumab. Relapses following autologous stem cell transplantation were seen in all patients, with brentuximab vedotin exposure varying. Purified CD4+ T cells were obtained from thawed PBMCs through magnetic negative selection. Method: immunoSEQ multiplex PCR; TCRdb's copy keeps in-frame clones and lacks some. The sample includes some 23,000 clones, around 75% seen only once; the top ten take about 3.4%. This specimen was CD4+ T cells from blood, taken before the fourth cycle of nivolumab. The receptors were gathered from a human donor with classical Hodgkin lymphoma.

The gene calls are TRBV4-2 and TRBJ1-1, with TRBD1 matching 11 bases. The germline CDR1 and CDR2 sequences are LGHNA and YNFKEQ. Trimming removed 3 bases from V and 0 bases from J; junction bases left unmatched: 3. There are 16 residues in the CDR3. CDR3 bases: TGTGCCAGCAGCCAGGGACAGGGGGGCTTGAACACTGAAGCTTTCTTT. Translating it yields CASSQGQGGLNTEAFF.

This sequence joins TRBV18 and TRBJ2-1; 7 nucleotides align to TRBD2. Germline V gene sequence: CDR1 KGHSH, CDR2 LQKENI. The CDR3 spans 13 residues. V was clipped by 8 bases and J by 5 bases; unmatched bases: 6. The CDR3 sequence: CASTSGGNNEQFF. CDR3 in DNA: TGTGCCAGCACGTCCGGGGGGAACAATGAGCAGTTCTTC.

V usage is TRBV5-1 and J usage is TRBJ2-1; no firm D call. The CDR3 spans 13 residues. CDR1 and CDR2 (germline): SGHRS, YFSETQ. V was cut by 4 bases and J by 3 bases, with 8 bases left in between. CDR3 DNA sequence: TGCGCCAGCAGCCCTACTGACTACAATGAGCAGTTCTTC. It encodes CASSPTDYNEQFF.

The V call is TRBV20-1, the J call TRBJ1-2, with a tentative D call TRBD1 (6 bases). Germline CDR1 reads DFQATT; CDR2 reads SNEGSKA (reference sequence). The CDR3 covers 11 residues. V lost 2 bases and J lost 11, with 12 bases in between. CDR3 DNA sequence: TGCAGTGCTAGATCAGGGGTTGGATACACCTTC. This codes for CSARSGVGYTF.

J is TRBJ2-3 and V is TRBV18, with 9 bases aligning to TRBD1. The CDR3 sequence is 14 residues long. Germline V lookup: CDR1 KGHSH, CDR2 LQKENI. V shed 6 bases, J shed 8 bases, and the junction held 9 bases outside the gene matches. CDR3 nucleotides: TGTGCCAGCTCCCAGGACAGGGGTGTCGGTACGCAGTATTTT. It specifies CASSQDRGVGTQYF.

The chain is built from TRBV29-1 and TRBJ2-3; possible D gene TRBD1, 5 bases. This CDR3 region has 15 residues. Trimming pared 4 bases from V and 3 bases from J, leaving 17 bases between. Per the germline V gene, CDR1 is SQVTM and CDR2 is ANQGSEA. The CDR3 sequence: CSVGRGGVGTDTQYF. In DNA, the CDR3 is TGCAGCGTTGGAAGGGGTGGAGTGGGGACAGATACGCAGTATTTT.

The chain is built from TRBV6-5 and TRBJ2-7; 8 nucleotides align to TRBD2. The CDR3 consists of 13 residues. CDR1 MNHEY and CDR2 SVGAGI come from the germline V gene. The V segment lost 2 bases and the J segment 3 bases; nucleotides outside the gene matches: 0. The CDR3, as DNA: TGTGCCAGCAGTTACGCGGGGGGCTACGAGCAGTACTTC. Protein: CASSYAGGYEQYF.

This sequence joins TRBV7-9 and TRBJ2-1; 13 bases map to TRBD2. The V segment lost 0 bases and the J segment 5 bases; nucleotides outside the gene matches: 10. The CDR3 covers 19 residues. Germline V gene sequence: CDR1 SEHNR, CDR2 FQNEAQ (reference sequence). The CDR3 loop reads CASSLARGTSGAGHNEQFF. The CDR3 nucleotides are TGTGCCAGCAGCTTAGCGCGAGGGACTAGCGGGGCGGGCCACAATGAGCAGTTCTTC.

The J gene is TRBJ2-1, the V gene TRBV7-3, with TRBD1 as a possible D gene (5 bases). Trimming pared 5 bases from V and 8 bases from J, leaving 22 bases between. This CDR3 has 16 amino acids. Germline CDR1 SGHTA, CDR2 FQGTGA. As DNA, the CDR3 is TGTGCCAGCAGCCCCGAAGGCGCACTATCAGGGCATGAGCAGTTCTTC. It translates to CASSPEGALSGHEQFF.

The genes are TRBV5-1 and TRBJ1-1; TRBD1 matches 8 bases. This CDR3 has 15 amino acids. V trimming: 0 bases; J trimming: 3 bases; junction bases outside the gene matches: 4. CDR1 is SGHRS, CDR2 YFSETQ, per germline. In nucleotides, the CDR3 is TGCGCCAGCAGCTTGGGGCAGACAGGGGACACTGAAGCTTTCTTT. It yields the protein CASSLGQTGDTEAFF.

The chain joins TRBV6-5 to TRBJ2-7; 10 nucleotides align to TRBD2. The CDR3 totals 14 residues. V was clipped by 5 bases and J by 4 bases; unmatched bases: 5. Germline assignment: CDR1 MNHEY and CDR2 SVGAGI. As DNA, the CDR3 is TGTGCCAGCAGTGGGAGCGGGGGGGCTTACGAGCAGTACTTC. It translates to CASSGSGGAYEQYF.

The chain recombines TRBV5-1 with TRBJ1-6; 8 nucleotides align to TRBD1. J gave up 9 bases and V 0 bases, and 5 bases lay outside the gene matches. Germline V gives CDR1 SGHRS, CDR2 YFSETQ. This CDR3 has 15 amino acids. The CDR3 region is CASSLAQGASSPLHF. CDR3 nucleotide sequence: TGCGCCAGCAGCTTGGCCCAGGGGGCGAGTTCACCCCTCCACTTT.

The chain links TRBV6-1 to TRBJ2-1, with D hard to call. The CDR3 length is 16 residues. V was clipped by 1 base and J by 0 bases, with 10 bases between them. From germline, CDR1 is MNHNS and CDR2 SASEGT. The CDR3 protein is CASSEVGGPSYNEQFF. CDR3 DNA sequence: TGTGCCAGCAGTGAAGTAGGCGGACCCTCCTACAATGAGCAGTTCTTC.

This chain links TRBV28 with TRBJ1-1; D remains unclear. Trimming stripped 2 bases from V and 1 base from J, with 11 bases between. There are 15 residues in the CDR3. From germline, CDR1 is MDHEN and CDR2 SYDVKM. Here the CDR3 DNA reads TGTGCCAGCAGTTTAGAGTGGCTCCAGAACACTGAAGCTTTCTTT. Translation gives CASSLEWLQNTEAFF. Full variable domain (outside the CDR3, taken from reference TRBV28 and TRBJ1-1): DVKVTQSSRYLVKRTGEKVFLECVQDMDHENMFWYRQDPGLGLRLIYFSYDVKMKEKGDIPEGYSVSREKKERFSLILESASTNQTSMYLCASSLEWLQNTEAFFGQGTRLTVV.

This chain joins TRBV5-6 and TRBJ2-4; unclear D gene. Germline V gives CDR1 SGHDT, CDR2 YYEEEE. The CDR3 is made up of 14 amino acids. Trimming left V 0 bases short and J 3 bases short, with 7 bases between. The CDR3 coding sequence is TGTGCCAGCAGCTTGGACGGCCTCAAAAACATTCAGTACTTC. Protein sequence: CASSLDGLKNIQYF.